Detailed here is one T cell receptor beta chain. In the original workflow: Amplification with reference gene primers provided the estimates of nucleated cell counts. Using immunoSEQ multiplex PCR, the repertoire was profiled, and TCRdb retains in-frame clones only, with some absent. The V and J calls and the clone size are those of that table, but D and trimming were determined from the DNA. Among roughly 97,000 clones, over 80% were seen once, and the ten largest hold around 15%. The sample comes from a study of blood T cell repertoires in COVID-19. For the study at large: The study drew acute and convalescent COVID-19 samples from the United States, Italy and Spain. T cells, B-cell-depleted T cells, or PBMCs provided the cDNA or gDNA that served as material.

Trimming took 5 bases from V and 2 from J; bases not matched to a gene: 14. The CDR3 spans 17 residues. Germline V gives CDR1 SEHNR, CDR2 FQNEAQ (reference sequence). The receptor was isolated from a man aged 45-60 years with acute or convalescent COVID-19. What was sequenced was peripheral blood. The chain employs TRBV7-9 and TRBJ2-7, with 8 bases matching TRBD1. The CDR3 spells CASSQPHGTGTPYEQYF. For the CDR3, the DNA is TGTGCCAGCAGCCAACCCCACGGGACAGGAACCCCCTACGAGCAGTACTTC.